This T cell receptor beta chain stems from a study of post-analysis software for immune sequencing data. Overall study context: Clinical courses comprised relapsing-remitting, secondary progressive and progressive-relapsing multiple sclerosis. Whole-study results and caveats: Relative to controls, patients with multiple sclerosis showed significantly lower normalized Chao1 diversity. Strong co-clustering by F measure was evident for samples that had been prepared in the same batch. In patients, a few TRBV segments were more frequent than in controls, with TRBV5-6, TRBV5-1 and TRBV20-1 among them.

TCR beta cDNA libraries included unique molecular identifiers. The authors obtained approximately 460,000 cDNA molecules from around 1 to 9.1 million T cells. TCRdb itself ran the PCR reads through MiXCR, one entry per CDR3 protein. The sample has about 770,000 distinct CDR3 sequences, 46% seen once. CDR3 length: 13 amino acids. Germline assignment: CDR1 SQVTM and CDR2 ANQGSEA. V was pared by 5 bases and J by 4 bases, with 13 bases between. This clonotype appeared a single time. Its antigen is unidentified. This clonotype was obtained from a girl aged 5-17 years with multiple sclerosis. Input material: blood. The chain joins TRBV29-1 to TRBJ2-3, with D unclear. CDR3 loop: CSVTPDLADTQYF. CDR3 bases: TGCAGCGTTACCCCTGATCTGGCAGATACGCAGTATTTT.